Listed here are 12 T cell receptor beta chains from one sample, sequenced in a study of T cells in women clearing cervical HPV infection. TCRdb's copy holds only in-frame clones and misses some; the assay was immunoSEQ multiplex PCR. The sample has about 27,000 clones. The sequenced sample consisted of blood buffy coat. The receptors come from a woman aged 18-69 years with a cervical HPV16 infection that either progressed to CIN3+ or cleared (not recorded which).

The CDR3 region is CASSLLTKRIGGETQYF. Partial CDR3 DNA: TGCGCCAGCAGCTTGCTAACCAAGCGGATCGGGGGAGAGACG. This sequence joins TRBV5-1 and TRBJ2-3; possible D gene TRBD2, 6 bases. The sequence runs out 3 residues before the end of the CDR3; the remainder is reconstructed from the germline J gene. CDR1 and CDR2 (germline): SGHRS, YFSETQ. This CDR3 has 17 residues. The full variable domain, completed using reference TRBV5-1 and TRBJ2-3, is KAGVTQTPRYLIKTRGQQVTLSCSPISGHRSVSWYQQTPGQGLQFLFEYFSETQRNKGNFPGRFSGRQFSNSRSEMNVSTLELGDSALYLCASSLLTKRIGGETQYFGPGTRLTVL.

Comment on this clone: The read comes to an end 3 residues before the CDR3 does, leaving the germline J gene to fill in the end. The chain has TRBV30 and TRBJ2-4; 8 nucleotides align to TRBD1. The CDR3 has 13 residues. Germline V gene lookup returns CDR1 GTSNPN and CDR2 SVGIG (reference sequence). CDR3 amino acids: CAWHSQGAGGQYF. The part of the CDR3 DNA that was read is TGTGCCTGGCATTCCCAGGGGGCGGGTGGT.

About this clone itself: An end of the junction does not agree with germline; a read error may underlie this. The CDR3 goes on 3 residues after the read ends, and that part is filled in from the germline J gene. Other DNA variants within this sample encode the same CDR3. The chain employs TRBV2 and TRBJ1-3; no clear D gene. This CDR3 spans 16 amino acids. Germline CDR1 and CDR2: SNHLY and FYNNEI. The CDR3 bases that were read are TGTGCCAGCGGGTCGCAGGCGGGTATCTCTGGAAACACA. Its translation: CASGSQAGISGNT. The CDR3 in its entirety is CASGSQAGISGNTIYF.

Worth noting for this clone: The read is 3 residues too short to cover the CDR3 end, so that end is filled in from the germline J gene. The J gene is TRBJ2-5, the V gene TRBV18; 13 positions match TRBD2. The CDR3 loop spans 17 amino acids. With 6 bases clipped from V and 3 bases from J, the junction kept 10 bases outside the gene matches. Germline CDR1 and CDR2: KGHSH and LQKENI. Partial CDR3 DNA: TGTGCCAGCTCCCCTAGACTAGCGGGAGGCCTGAAAGAGACC. Protein sequence: CASSPRLAGGLKET. The entire CDR3 is CASSPRLAGGLKETQYF.

As concerns this clone: Read coverage stops 3 residues before the CDR3 terminus; the germline J gene supplies the remainder. The chain carries TRBV7-6 and TRBJ1-1; D is possibly TRBD1 (5 bases). V shed 3 bases and J shed 1 base, with 9 bases lying between them. Germline CDR1 is SGHVS and CDR2 is FNYEAQ. There are 14 residues in the CDR3. CDR3 amino acids: CASSLGGTNTEAFF. CDR3 DNA, as far as it was read: TGTGCCAGCAGCTTGGGGGGAACGAACACTGAA. The variable domain in full, with the rest retrieved from reference TRBV7-6 and TRBJ1-1, is GAGVSQSPRYKVTKRGQDVALRCDPISGHVSLYWYRQALGQGPEFLTYFNYEAQQDKSGLPNDRFSAERPEGSISTLTIQRTEQRDSAMYRCASSLGGTNTEAFFGQGTRLTVV.

For this clone: The read ends 3 residues early relative to the CDR3; the germline J gene fills the gap. The genes are TRBV11-2 and TRBJ2-1; TRBD2 agrees at 8 bases. Germline V gene data show CDR1 as SGHAT and CDR2 as FQNNGV. The ends lost 6 bases at V and 6 bases at J; junction bases unmatched: 7. CDR3 size: 14 residues. CDR3 amino acids: CASSNSGTFNEQFF. CDR3 bases read: TGTGCCAGCAGTAATAGCGGGACGTTCAATGAG. Full variable domain (outside the CDR3, taken from reference TRBV11-2 and TRBJ2-1): EAGVAQSPRYKIIEKRQSVAFWCNPISGHATLYWYQQILGQGPKLLIQFQNNGVVDDSQLPKDRFSAERLKGVDSTLKIQPAKLEDSAVYLCASSNSGTFNEQFFGPGTRLTVL.

CDR3: CASSVGGRSYNEQFF. The covered CDR3 bases are TGTGCCAGCAGCGTAGGCGGGAGGTCATACAATGAG. The chain joins TRBV9 to TRBJ2-1; 8 bases line up with TRBD2. The read terminates 3 residues ahead of where the CDR3 ends, so the germline J gene completes it. V shed 0 bases and J 4 bases; nucleotides not matched to a gene: 3. Germline CDR1 and CDR2: SGDLS and YYNGEE. The CDR3 covers 15 residues. Variable domain in full (rest from reference TRBV9 and TRBJ2-1): DSGVTQTPKHLITATGQRVTLRCSPRSGDLSVYWYQQSLDQGLQFLIQYYNGEERAKGNILERFSAQQFPDLHSELNLSSLELGDSALYFCASSVGGRSYNEQFFGPGTRLTVL.

In the case of this clone: Read data end 3 residues before the CDR3 end; the end is taken from the germline J gene. J is TRBJ2-2 and V is TRBV18, with TRBD1 identical over 10 bases. The germline V gene has CDR1 KGHSH and CDR2 LQKENI. The CDR3 runs 15 residues. CDR3 DNA, as far as it was read: TGTGCCAGCTCACCACCGGGACAGGGGACTTCACCG. This encodes CASSPPGQGTSP. The whole CDR3 sequence is CASSPPGQGTSPLFF.

Turning to this clone: The DNA ends 3 residues before the CDR3 does, and the rest of the CDR3 is filled in from the germline J gene. V is TRBV19 and J is TRBJ2-3; 7 positions match TRBD2. The germline V gene has CDR1 LNHDA and CDR2 SQIVND (reference sequence). Trimming cost V 5 bases and J 2 bases; bases outside gene matches: 10. CDR3 length: 16 residues. CDR3 amino acids: CASSFFSGSSTDTQYF. The part of the CDR3 DNA that was read is TGTGCCAGTAGTTTTTTTAGCGGGTCCTCCACAGATACG.

Remarks on this clone: Within the sample, other DNA sequences also encode this same CDR3. Here the CDR3 reads CASNQQGKTGNTIYF. The CDR3 bases that were read are TGTGCCAGCAACCAACAGGGGAAGACTGGAAACACC. This chain connects TRBV2 to TRBJ1-3; 7 bases line up with TRBD1. The read stops 3 residues short of the end of the CDR3; the missing end is completed from the germline J gene. Germline V gives CDR1 SNHLY, CDR2 FYNNEI. The CDR3 is 15 residues long. V trimming: 7 bases; J trimming: 2 bases; junction bases outside the gene matches: 8.

Of note for this clone: Coverage ceases 3 residues before the CDR3 finishes, and the germline J gene fills in the end. The gene calls are TRBV19 and TRBJ2-1; TRBD2 matches 7 bases. With V trimmed by 5 bases and J by 4 bases, 8 bases remained unmatched. Germline loops: CDR1 LNHDA, CDR2 SQIVND (reference sequence). CDR3 length equals 15 residues. The sequenced CDR3 bases are TGTGCCAGTAGTTGGACCGGGACTACGTACAATGAG. The encoded protein is CASSWTGTTYNE. The whole CDR3 region reads CASSWTGTTYNEQFF. The whole variable domain, filled in from reference TRBV19 and TRBJ2-1, reads DGGITQSPKYLFRKEGQNVTLSCEQNLNHDAMYWYRQDPGQGLRLIYYSQIVNDFQKGDIAEGYSVSREKKESFPLTVTSAQKNPTAFYLCASSWTGTTYNEQFFGPGTRLTVL.

About this clone itself: The sequenced fragment ends 3 residues before the CDR3 boundary, so the rest is inferred from the germline J gene. The chain links TRBV2 to TRBJ1-3, with a tentative D call TRBD1 (5 bases). The V end lost 5 bases, the J end lost 1 base, and 9 bases lay between the germline ends. Germline loops: CDR1 SNHLY, CDR2 FYNNEI. The CDR3 length is 14 residues. CDR3 loop: CASSPGHSGNTIYF. The sequenced part of the CDR3 DNA is TGTGCCAGCAGTCCCGGACATTCTGGAAACACC.